Listed below are T cell receptor beta chains from one sample, sequenced in a study of post-analysis software for immune sequencing data. TCRdb called the PCR reads again in MiXCR, with one record for every CDR3 protein. This sample has around 400,000 distinct CDR3 sequences, with approximately 37% found just once. Input material: blood. Receptors originate from a girl aged 2 to 9 with multiple sclerosis. The CDR3 runs from the conserved cysteine through the conserved F or W. A D gene is named only where the DNA matches it firmly. Size values are once, few and many counts, or a class for expanded clones, and some rows have none.

j_call clone_size d_call v_call cdr3_aa cdr3_nt
TRBJ1-2 . . TRBV21-1 CASGTIFRTNGYTF TGTGCCAGCGGAACGATTTTCCGGACAAATGGGTACACCTTC
TRBJ2-7 . . TRBV20-1 CSARTTGGYEQYF TGCAGTGCTAGAACCACGGGCGGCTACGAGCAGTACTTC
TRBJ1-5 . TRBD1 TRBV5-6 CASSYRQGNQPQHF TGTGCCAGCAGCTACCGACAGGGAAATCAGCCCCAGCATTTT
TRBJ2-3 . . TRBV28 CASSYRGHTDTQYF TGTGCCAGCAGTTACCGTGGCCATACAGATACGCAGTATTTT
TRBJ1-1 . . TRBV29-1 CSVGHGEGYTEAFF TGCAGCGTTGGGCATGGAGAGGGATACACTGAAGCTTTCTTT
TRBJ2-1 few TRBD1 TRBV6-5 CASSYSTGQGTHREFF TGTGCCAGCAGTTACTCGACGGGACAGGGTACCCACCGGGAGTTCTTC
TRBJ1-5 . . TRBV7-9 CASSSAGNQPQHF TGTGCCAGCAGCTCTGCTGGGAATCAGCCCCAGCATTTT
TRBJ1-6 . TRBD1 TRBV7-7 CASSLGQGAHSPLHF TGTGCTAGCAGCTTAGGACAGGGGGCTCATTCACCCCTCCACTTT
TRBJ2-7 few . TRBV28 CASSLLGVEQYF TGTGCCAGCAGTTTGCTAGGGGTGGAGCAGTACTTC
TRBJ2-6 . . TRBV28 CASLGGYSGANVLTF TGTGCCAGCCTGGGGGGTTACTCTGGGGCCAACGTCCTGACTTTC
TRBJ2-5 . TRBD1 TRBV20-1 CSALPPDREECGKETQYF TGCAGTGCTCTACCCCCGGACAGGGAGGAATGCGGAAAGGAGACCCAGTACTTC
TRBJ2-5 . . TRBV20-1 CSARFLETQYF TGCAGTGCTAGGTTCTTAGAGACCCAGTACTTC
TRBJ2-1 . . TRBV4-1 CASSQDSAGLPREQFF TGCGCCAGCAGCCAAGATTCGGCGGGGCTACCCCGGGAGCAGTTCTTC
TRBJ2-1 . . TRBV20-1 CSASGQPGNEQFF TGCAGTGCTAGCGGGCAACCGGGGAATGAGCAGTTCTTC
TRBJ2-1 . . TRBV5-6 CASRSDIAGQYEQFF TGTGCCAGCAGATCCGATATTGCGGGACAGTACGAGCAGTTCTTC
TRBJ2-5 . . TRBV19 CASSIAHPETQYF TGTGCCAGTAGTATAGCGCACCCAGAGACCCAGTACTTC
TRBJ2-1 . . TRBV28 CASNPGSRGEQFF TGTGCCAGCAATCCCGGGTCCCGGGGTGAGCAGTTCTTC
TRBJ2-3 . . TRBV28 CASSLRRTRTDTQYF TGTGCCAGCAGTTTGAGACGGACGCGCACAGATACGCAGTATTTT
TRBJ2-5 . . TRBV14 CASSQRRTSTAETQYF TGTGCCAGCAGCCAAAGACGGACTTCAACCGCGGAGACCCAGTACTTC
TRBJ2-3 few TRBD2 TRBV6-6 CASSTGVSGRAGTQYF TGTGCCAGCAGTACAGGGGTTAGCGGGAGGGCCGGTACGCAGTATTTT
TRBJ2-1 . . TRBV3-1 CASSPLPNEQFF TGTGCCAGCAGCCCCCTGCCGAATGAGCAGTTCTTC
TRBJ2-1 . TRBD2 TRBV10-3 CAISDLVRGAYNEQFF TGTGCCATCAGTGATTTGGTGCGGGGGGCCTACAATGAGCAGTTCTTC
TRBJ2-7 . TRBD2 TRBV12-3/TRBV12-4 CASSLKAGAVITYEQYF TGTGCCAGCAGTTTAAAGGCGGGAGCGGTTATCACCTACGAGCAGTACTTC
TRBJ2-1 . . TRBV2 CASRGDEAYYNEQFF TGTGCCAGCAGAGGGGACGAGGCCTACTACAATGAGCAGTTCTTC
TRBJ2-1 . TRBD2 TRBV3-1 CASSHRLAGFDNEQFF TGTGCCAGCAGCCACCGACTAGCGGGATTTGACAATGAGCAGTTCTTC
TRBJ2-7 . . TRBV25-1 CASRDPLYEQYF TGTGCCAGCAGGGACCCCCTTTACGAGCAGTACTTC
TRBJ2-7 . TRBD1 TRBV13 CASSFHRGSSYEQYF TGTGCCAGCAGCTTCCACAGGGGCAGCTCCTACGAGCAGTACTTC
TRBJ2-3 . TRBD2 TRBV5-1 CASSLGYTSGYTDTQYF TGCGCCAGCAGTTTGGGATACACTAGCGGATACACAGATACGCAGTATTTT
TRBJ2-1 . . TRBV2 CASRDTRAHSYNEQFF TGTGCCAGCAGGGATACGAGGGCTCACTCCTACAATGAGCAGTTCTTC
TRBJ2-7 few TRBD1 TRBV29-1 CSVAGQGRYEQYF TGCAGCGTTGCGGGACAGGGCCGCTACGAGCAGTACTTC
TRBJ1-2 few TRBD1 TRBV7-9 CASSPPGQVAYGYTF TGTGCCAGCAGCCCGCCGGGACAGGTAGCCTATGGCTACACCTTC
TRBJ2-5 . . TRBV14 CASSQVGGIQLRETQYF TGTGCCAGCAGCCAGGTCGGCGGGATTCAACTCCGAGAGACCCAGTACTTC
TRBJ2-1 few . TRBV7-9 CASSLATNHNEQFF TGTGCCAGCAGCTTAGCCACTAACCACAATGAGCAGTTCTTC
TRBJ1-1 . TRBD1 TRBV7-9 CASDRGWAFF TGTGCCAGCGACAGGGGTTGGGCTTTCTTT
TRBJ2-3 few TRBD1 TRBV27 CASSSIPGQGHTDTQYF TGTGCCAGCAGCTCGATCCCGGGACAGGGGCACACAGATACGCAGTATTTT
TRBJ1-1 . . TRBV29-1 CSVEDYLTRAFF TGCAGCGTTGAAGATTACCTCACTCGGGCTTTCTTT
TRBJ1-1 . . TRBV7-2 CASSLVAGEAFF TGTGCCAGCAGCTTAGTGGCAGGGGAAGCTTTCTTT
TRBJ1-5 . TRBD1 TRBV6-6 CASSYSSRGRNQPQHF TGTGCCAGCAGTTACTCGAGCAGGGGGCGTAATCAGCCCCAGCATTTT
TRBJ2-7 few . TRBV6-2/TRBV6-3 CASSSVWNFVYEQYF TGTGCCAGCAGTTCCGTTTGGAACTTCGTCTACGAGCAGTACTTC
TRBJ2-5 . . TRBV14 CASSQDGAGHQETQYF TGTGCCAGCAGCCAAGATGGGGCAGGGCACCAAGAGACCCAGTACTTC
TRBJ2-1 . TRBD1 TRBV20-1 CSAPLPDRVIYNEQFF TGCAGTGCCCCCCTCCCCGACAGGGTTATTTACAATGAGCAGTTCTTC
TRBJ2-1 . TRBD2 TRBV9 CASSIGLGRESYNEQFF TGTGCCAGCAGCATCGGTCTCGGGAGGGAGTCGTACAATGAGCAGTTCTTC
TRBJ2-3 . . TRBV12-3/TRBV12-4 CASKLGRDTDTQYF TGTGCCAGCAAATTAGGACGGGACACAGATACGCAGTATTTT
TRBJ1-2 . TRBD1 TRBV12-3/TRBV12-4 CASSPTGRGYGYTF TGTGCCAGCAGCCCGACAGGGAGAGGCTATGGCTACACCTTC
TRBJ1-4 . TRBD1 TRBV20-1 CSARRDRRGEKLFF TGCAGTGCTAGAAGGGACAGGCGGGGGGAAAAACTGTTTTTT
TRBJ2-7 . TRBD2 TRBV7-2 CASSLSVGASGIIGYEQYF TGTGCCAGCAGCTTAAGCGTCGGGGCTAGCGGGATTATAGGCTACGAGCAGTACTTC
TRBJ2-7 . TRBD2 TRBV29-1 CSARGGSYEQYF TGCAGCGCTCGCGGGGGGTCCTACGAGCAGTACTTC
TRBJ2-7 . TRBD1 TRBV7-9 CASSPGGKYEQYF TGTGCCAGCAGCCCAGGGGGCAAGTACGAGCAGTACTTC
TRBJ2-7 few . TRBV29-1 CSALDGRSYEQYF TGCAGCGCCTTGGACGGACGCTCCTACGAGCAGTACTTC
TRBJ1-2 . . TRBV3-1 CASSRGGPSSGDGYTF TGTGCCAGCAGCCGCGGGGGACCATCCTCGGGGGATGGCTACACCTTC
TRBJ2-3 . . TRBV27 CASSTPQLGTDTQYF TGTGCCAGCAGCACACCCCAACTTGGCACAGATACGCAGTATTTT
TRBJ2-1 few . TRBV7-2 CASSLAQGLGKQFF TGTGCCAGCAGCTTAGCCCAGGGATTGGGTAAGCAGTTCTTC
TRBJ1-1 once . TRBV2 CASSVMIGTQLPNTEAFF TGTGCCAGCAGTGTAATGATCGGGACACAGCTCCCTAACACTGAAGCTTTCTTT
TRBJ2-4 few . TRBV7-8 CASRLDRNPWGPISYQYF TGTGCCAGCAGGCTCGACAGGAACCCATGGGGACCCATCTCATATCAGTACTTC
TRBJ2-5 . . TRBV7-6 CASSLFDRRLGVRETQYF TGTGCCAGCAGCTTATTCGACAGGAGGTTAGGAGTGAGAGAGACCCAGTACTTC
TRBJ2-7 . . TRBV18 CASSPPSVREEQYF TGTGCCAGCTCACCACCTTCTGTCCGGGAAGAGCAGTACTTC
TRBJ2-4 few . TRBV6-5 CASSPDGAKNIQYF TGTGCCAGCAGTCCGGACGGTGCCAAAAACATTCAGTACTTC
TRBJ2-7 few . TRBV28 CASSLIVRRGSYEQYF TGTGCCAGCAGTTTAATCGTACGCAGGGGCTCCTACGAGCAGTACTTC
TRBJ1-6 . . TRBV6-4 CASSQSNNSPLHF TGTGCCAGCTCACAGAGCAATAATTCACCCCTCCACTTT